The source of this T cell receptor beta chain is a study of read filtering for tumor transcriptome and immune sequencing. Molecular barcoded adaptors covering alpha/delta and beta/gamma chains were used on about 0.4 ug RNA. One entry per CDR3 protein, called by TCRdb with MiXCR from the reads. Here the sample spans more than 45,000 distinct CDR3 sequences, 9% to 15% being singletons. Germline V gene sequence: CDR1 MNHEY, CDR2 SVGAGI. This CDR3 comprises 13 residues. V lost 7 bases and J 6 bases, leaving 15 bases between the germline ends. Regarding the study as a whole: The sorted CD138-negative fraction was a mixed bone marrow immune population, not purified T cells.

This clonotype has ten or more counts. Its specificity is unknown. V is TRBV6-5 and J is TRBJ1-1, with D possibly TRBD1 on 6 matching bases. The sequence came from a donor at least 40 years old with multiple myeloma. Input material: a population of CD138-negative cells sorted from bone marrow. CDR3: CASKNLGGAEAFF. In DNA, the CDR3 is TGTGCCAGCAAAAACTTAGGGGGGGCTGAAGCTTTCTTT.